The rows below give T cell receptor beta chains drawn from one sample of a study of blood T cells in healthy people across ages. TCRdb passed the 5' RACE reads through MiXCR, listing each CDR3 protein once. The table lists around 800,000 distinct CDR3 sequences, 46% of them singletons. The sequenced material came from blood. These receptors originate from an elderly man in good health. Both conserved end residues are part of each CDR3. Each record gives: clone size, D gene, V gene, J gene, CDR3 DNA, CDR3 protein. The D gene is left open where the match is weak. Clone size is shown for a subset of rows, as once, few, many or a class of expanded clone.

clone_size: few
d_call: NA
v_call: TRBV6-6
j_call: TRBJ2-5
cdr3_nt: TGTGCCAGCAGTTACGTACCGGCGCTTCAAGAGACCCAGTACTTC
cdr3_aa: CASSYVPALQETQYF

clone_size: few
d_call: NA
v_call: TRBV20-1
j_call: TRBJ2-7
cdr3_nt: TGCAGTGCGAAACGAGGTGCGAACCACTACGAGCAGTACTTC
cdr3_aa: CSAKRGANHYEQYF

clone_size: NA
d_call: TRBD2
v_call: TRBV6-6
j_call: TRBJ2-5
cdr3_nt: TGTGCCAGCCATCTCTCTAGCGGGAATCAGGAGACCCAGTACTTC
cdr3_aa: CASHLSSGNQETQYF

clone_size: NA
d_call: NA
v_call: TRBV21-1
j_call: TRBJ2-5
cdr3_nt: TGTGCCAGCACAGACAGGGGGGAGACACCGACTACAAAAGAGACCCAGTACTTC
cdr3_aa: CASTDRGETPTTKETQYF

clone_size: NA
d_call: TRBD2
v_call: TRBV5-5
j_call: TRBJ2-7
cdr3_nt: TGTGCCAGCAGCGCCCGAGGGACTAGCGGCAGGGGTCGTCGCGAGCAGTACTTC
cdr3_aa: CASSARGTSGRGRREQYF

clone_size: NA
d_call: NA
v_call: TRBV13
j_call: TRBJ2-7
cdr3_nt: TGTGCCAGCCGATCGACGGAAGGGCGTTCCTACGAGCAGTACTTC
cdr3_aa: CASRSTEGRSYEQYF

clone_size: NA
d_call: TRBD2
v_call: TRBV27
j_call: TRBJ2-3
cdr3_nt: TGTGCCAGCAGTTCGCCGACTAGCGGAGGGGATACGCAGTATTTT
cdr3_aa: CASSSPTSGGDTQYF

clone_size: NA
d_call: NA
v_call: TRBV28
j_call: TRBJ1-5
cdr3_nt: TGTGCCAGCAGTCCGGGACTTTATCAGCCCCAGCATTTT
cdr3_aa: CASSPGLYQPQHF

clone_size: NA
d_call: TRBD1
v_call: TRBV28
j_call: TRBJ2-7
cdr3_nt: TGTGCCAGCAGCCGGGGACAGGGGGCTCCCTACGAGCAGTACTTC
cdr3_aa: CASSRGQGAPYEQYF

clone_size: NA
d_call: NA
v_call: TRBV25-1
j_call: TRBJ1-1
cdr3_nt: TGTGCCAGCAGTGACGAGACAGTCAACACTGAAGCTTTCTTT
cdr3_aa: CASSDETVNTEAFF

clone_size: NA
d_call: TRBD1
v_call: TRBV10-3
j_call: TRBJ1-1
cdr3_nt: TGTGCCATCAGGGGACAGGATCCTACTGAAGCTTTCTTT
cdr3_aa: CAIRGQDPTEAFF

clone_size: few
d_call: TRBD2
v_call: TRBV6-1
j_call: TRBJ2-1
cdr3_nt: TGTGCCAGCAGGAAATGGACCGGGACTAGCGGGAGTGGCTCCTACAATGAGCAGTTCTTC
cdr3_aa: CASRKWTGTSGSGSYNEQFF

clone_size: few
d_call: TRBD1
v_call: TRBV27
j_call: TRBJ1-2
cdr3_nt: TGTGCCAGCAGTCCCCCGACAGGGGAAGGCTACACCTTC
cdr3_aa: CASSPPTGEGYTF

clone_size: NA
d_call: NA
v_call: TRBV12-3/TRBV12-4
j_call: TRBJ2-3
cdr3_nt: TGTGCCAGCAGTTTACCTACTGGCACGGGCACAGATACGCAGTATTTT
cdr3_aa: CASSLPTGTGTDTQYF

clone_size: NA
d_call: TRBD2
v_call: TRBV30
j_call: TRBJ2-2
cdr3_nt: TGTGCCTGGAGTGGCGGGAGAGGGACCGGGGAGCTGTTTTTT
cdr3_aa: CAWSGGRGTGELFF

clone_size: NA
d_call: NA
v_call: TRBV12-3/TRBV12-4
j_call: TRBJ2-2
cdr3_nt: TGTGCCAGCAGTTTAATTCAGGGCGGAACCGGGGAGCTGTTTTTT
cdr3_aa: CASSLIQGGTGELFF

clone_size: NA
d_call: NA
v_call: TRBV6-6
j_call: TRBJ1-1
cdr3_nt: TGTGCCAGCAGTACCAAAGGTAGGACTGAAGCTTTCTTT
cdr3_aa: CASSTKGRTEAFF

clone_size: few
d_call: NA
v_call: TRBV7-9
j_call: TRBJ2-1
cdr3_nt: TGTGCCAGCAGCGACAGGGACTACAATCTTGACAATGAGCAGTTCTTC
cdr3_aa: CASSDRDYNLDNEQFF

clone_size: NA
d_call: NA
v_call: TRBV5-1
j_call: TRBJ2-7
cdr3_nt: TGCGCCAGCAGCCCCAGAGGAGCTTCCTACGAGCAGTACTTC
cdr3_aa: CASSPRGASYEQYF

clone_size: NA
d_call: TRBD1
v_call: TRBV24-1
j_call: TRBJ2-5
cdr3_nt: TGTGCCCCCAGTGATTTACGAACAGGGGAACAAGAGACCCAGTACTTC
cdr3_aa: CAPSDLRTGEQETQYF

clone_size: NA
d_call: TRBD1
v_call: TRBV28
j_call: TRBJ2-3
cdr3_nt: TGTGCCAGCAGTCCTCCGGACAGGCCAGTTCCAGATATGCAGTATTTT
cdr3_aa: CASSPPDRPVPDMQYF

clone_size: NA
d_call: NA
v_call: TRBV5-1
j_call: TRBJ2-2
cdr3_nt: TGCGCCAGCCGAGACGGGGCGAACACCGGGGAGCTGTTTTTT
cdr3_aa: CASRDGANTGELFF

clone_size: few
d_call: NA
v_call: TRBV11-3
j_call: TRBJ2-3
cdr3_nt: TGTGCCAGCAGCTCGGGGCGAGGAGAACTAATCACAGATACGCAGTATTTT
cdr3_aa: CASSSGRGELITDTQYF

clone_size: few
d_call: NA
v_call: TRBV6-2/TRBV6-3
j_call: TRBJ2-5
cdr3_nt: TGTGCCAGCACTCTTGGACTGATTCAAGAGACCCAGTACTTC
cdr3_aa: CASTLGLIQETQYF

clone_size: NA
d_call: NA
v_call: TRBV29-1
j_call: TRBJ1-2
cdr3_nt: TGCAGCGTTGAACGCCTGGCAGCTAACTATGGCTACACCTTC
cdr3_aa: CSVERLAANYGYTF

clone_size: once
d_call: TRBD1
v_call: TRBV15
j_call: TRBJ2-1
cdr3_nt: TGTGCCACCAGCAGAGGATCGACAGGGGGAAACAATAAGCAGTTCTTC
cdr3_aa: CATSRGSTGGNNKQFF

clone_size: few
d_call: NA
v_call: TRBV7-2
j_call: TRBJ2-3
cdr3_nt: TGTGCCAGCAGCTTAGACCCCAACAGGGCCCAGACGCAGTATTTT
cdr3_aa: CASSLDPNRAQTQYF

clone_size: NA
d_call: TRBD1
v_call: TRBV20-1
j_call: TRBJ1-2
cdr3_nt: TGCAGTGCCCTCGACCGGGACAGGGGTCGGGGAAACTATGGCTACACCTTC
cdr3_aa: CSALDRDRGRGNYGYTF

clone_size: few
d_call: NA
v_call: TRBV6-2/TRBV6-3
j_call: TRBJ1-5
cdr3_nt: TGTGCCAGCAGTTACTCGATTGCAGGGGAAGATCAGCCCCAGCATTTT
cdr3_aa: CASSYSIAGEDQPQHF

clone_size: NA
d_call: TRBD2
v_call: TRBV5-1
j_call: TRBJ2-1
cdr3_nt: TGCGCCAGCAGCTACGGACTAGCGGGGGGTGAGCAGTTCTTC
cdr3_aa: CASSYGLAGGEQFF

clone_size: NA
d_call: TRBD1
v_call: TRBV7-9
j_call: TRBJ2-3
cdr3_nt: TGTGCCAGCAGCCCCACGCCGGGACAGGGGATTAGAGATACGCAGTATTTT
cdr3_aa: CASSPTPGQGIRDTQYF

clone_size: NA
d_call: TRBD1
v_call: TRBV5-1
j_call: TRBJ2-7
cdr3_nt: TGCGCCAGCAGCCGCGGACAGGGCTTCGAGCAGTACTTC
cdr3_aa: CASSRGQGFEQYF

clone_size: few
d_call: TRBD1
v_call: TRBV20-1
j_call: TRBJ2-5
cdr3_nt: TGCAGTGCTAGTGCGGGACAGGGACCCCCAGAGACCCAGTACTTC
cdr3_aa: CSASAGQGPPETQYF

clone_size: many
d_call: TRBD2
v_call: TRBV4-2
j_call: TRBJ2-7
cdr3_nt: TGTGCCAGCAGCCAAGATCCCCCGGGACTAATCGGCTACGAGCAGTACTTC
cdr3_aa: CASSQDPPGLIGYEQYF

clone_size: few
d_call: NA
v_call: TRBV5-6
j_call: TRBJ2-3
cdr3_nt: TGTGCCAGCAGCTTGGGGGGCTACGCAGATACGCAGTATTTT
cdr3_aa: CASSLGGYADTQYF

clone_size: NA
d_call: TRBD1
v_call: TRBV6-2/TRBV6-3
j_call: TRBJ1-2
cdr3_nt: TGTGCCAGCAGTTACGACCCCAGGGGGCGCGACTATGGCTACACCTTC
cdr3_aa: CASSYDPRGRDYGYTF

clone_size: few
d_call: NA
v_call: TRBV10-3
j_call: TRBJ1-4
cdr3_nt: TGTGCCTCTTCCATGCGGGACATTGGGGAAAAACTGTTTTTT
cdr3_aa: CASSMRDIGEKLFF

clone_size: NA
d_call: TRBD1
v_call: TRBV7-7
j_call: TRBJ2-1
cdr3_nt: TGTGCTAGCAGCCCGGACAGGGGTCAACAGTTCTTC
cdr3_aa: CASSPDRGQQFF

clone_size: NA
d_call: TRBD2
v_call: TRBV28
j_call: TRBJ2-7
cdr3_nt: TGTGCCAGCAGTCCCTTACTAGCGGGAGGGGGCCACGAGCAGTACTTC
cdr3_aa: CASSPLLAGGGHEQYF

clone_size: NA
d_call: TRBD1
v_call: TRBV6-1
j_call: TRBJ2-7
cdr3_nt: TGTGCCAGCAGTGAAGCGGGGACAGGGGACTACGAGCAGTACTTC
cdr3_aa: CASSEAGTGDYEQYF

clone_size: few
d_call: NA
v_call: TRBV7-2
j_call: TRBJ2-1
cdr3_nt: TGTGCCAGCAGCTTCCGGACTACAGGGTTTATCTACAATGAGCAGTTCTTC
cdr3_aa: CASSFRTTGFIYNEQFF

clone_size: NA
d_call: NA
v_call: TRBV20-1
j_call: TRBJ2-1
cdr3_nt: TGCAGTGCTAGAGATGCGCGGACCAACAATGAGCAGTTCTTC
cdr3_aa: CSARDARTNNEQFF

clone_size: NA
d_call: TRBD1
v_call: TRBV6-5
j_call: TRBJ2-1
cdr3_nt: TGTGCCAGCAGTGGGCGGACGGGGACAGGGGTATACAATGAGCAGTTCTTC
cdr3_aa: CASSGRTGTGVYNEQFF

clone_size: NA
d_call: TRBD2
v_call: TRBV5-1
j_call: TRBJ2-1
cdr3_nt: TGCGCCAGCAGCTCTTCGGGAGGGGACAATGAGCAGTTCTTC
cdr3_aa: CASSSSGGDNEQFF

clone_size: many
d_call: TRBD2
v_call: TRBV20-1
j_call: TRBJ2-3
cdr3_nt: TGCAGTGCAAGACTAGCGGGAGCAGATACGCAGTATTTT
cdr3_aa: CSARLAGADTQYF

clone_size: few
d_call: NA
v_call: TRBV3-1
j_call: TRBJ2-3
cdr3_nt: TGTGCCAGCAGCGACCGGGACGGCAATCCGTATTTT
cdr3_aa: CASSDRDGNPYF

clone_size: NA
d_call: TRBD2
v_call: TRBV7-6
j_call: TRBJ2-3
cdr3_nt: TGTGCCAGCAGTCGTAGCGGGAGCACTAGCACAGATACGCAGTATTTT
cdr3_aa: CASSRSGSTSTDTQYF

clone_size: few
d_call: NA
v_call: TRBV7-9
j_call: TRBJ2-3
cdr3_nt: TGTGCCAGCAGCTTAGCGACGGTAGCGGTCCGCACAGATACGCAGTATTTT
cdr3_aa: CASSLATVAVRTDTQYF

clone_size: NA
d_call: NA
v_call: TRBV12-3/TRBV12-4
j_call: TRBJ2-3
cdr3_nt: TGTGCCAGCAGTTTCACCAGGGTAACAGATACGCAGTATTTT
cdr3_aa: CASSFTRVTDTQYF

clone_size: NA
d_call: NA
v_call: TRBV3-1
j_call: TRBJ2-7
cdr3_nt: TGTGCCAGCAGTCCAGGAGGGGGCTGGTTCTACGAGCAGTACTTC
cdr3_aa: CASSPGGGWFYEQYF

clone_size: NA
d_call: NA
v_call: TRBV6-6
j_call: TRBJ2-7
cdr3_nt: TGTGCCAGCACCCCATCCCGTGGGGCTCCCAAGTACGAGCAGTACTTC
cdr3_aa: CASTPSRGAPKYEQYF

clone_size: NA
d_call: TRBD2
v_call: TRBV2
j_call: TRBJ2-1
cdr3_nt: TGTGCCAGCAGTGATGGGGGACTAGCTCGGTTCTTC
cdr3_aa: CASSDGGLARFF

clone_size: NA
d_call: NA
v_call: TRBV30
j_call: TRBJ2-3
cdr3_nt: TGTGCCTGGAGGGTTAGCGTTAGCACAGATACGCAGTATTTT
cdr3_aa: CAWRVSVSTDTQYF

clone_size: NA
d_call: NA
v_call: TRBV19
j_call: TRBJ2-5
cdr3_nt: TGTGCCAGTAGGAGAACAGGAAACCAAGAGACCCAGTACTTC
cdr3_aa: CASRRTGNQETQYF

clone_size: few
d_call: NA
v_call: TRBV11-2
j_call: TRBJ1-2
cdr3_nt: TGTGCCAGCAGCTCGCAAGGGACTAACTATGGCTACACCTTC
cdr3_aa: CASSSQGTNYGYTF

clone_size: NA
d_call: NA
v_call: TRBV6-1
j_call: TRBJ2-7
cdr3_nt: TGTGCCAGCAGTGTGGGCTCCACCGCCGAGCAGTACTTC
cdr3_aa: CASSVGSTAEQYF